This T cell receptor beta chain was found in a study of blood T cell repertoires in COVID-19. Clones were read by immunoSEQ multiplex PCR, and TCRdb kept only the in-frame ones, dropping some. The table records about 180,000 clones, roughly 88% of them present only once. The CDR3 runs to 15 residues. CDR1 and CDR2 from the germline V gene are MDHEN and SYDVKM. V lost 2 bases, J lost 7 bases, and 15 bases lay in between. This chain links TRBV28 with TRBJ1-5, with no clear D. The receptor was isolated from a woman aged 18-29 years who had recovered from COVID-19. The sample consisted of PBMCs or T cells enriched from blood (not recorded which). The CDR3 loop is CASSLPRGIEQPQHF. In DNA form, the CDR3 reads TGTGCCAGCAGTTTACCACGCGGCATTGAGCAGCCCCAGCATTTT.